This T cell receptor beta chain was documented in a study of blood T cell repertoires in COVID-19. Study summary: Both acute and convalescent COVID-19 samples were obtained from the United States, Italy and Spain.

During active infection, Seattle patients enrolled and were then monitored through disease. The CDR3 has 14 residues. Trimming left V 4 bases short and J 3 bases short, with 12 bases between. Germline loops: CDR1 WSHSY, CDR2 SAAADI. In the original processing: Cell counts per sample came from amplifying reference gene primers. Sequencing was performed with immunoSEQ multiplex PCR; in TCRdb, only in-frame clones are kept and a portion is missing. The V and J calls and clone size were taken over from that table, and D and trimming were inferred from the DNA. The sample holds approximately 230,000 clones, 70% to 90% seen once.

The sample comprised peripheral blood. This TCR came from a woman in her twenties or thirties with COVID-19, enrolled during active disease. V is TRBV10-2 and J is TRBJ1-1; perhaps TRBD1 as D (6 bases). The CDR3 DNA follows: TGCGCCAGCAGTGTTTCAGGGGTCGACACTGAAGCTTTCTTT. Translated, it gives CASSVSGVDTEAFF.